The 26 T cell receptor beta chains listed next were all sequenced from one sample in a study of T cell responses to AZD1222 COVID-19 vaccine. The method was immunoSEQ multiplex PCR; TCRdb's version includes in-frame clones alone and lacks a portion of them. The table lists 120,000 to 150,000 clones, roughly nine tenths of them singletons. Sequenced here: peripheral blood, sampled 28 days after the second AZD1222 dose. These TCRs come from an adult who received the AZD1222 COVID-19 vaccine.

V is TRBV7-9 and J is TRBJ1-3, with 9 nucleotides matching TRBD1. CDR1 and CDR2 from the germline V gene are SEHNR and FQNEAQ (reference sequence). J was trimmed by 0 bases and V by 3 bases; bases with no gene match: 12. This CDR3 region has 19 residues. In DNA, the CDR3 is TGTGCCAGCAGCTTCCTCGGACAGGGGACGTCTCTCTCTGGAAACACCATATATTTT. It specifies CASSFLGQGTSLSGNTIYF.

V is TRBV18 and J is TRBJ2-5; the match to TRBD2 covers 14 bases. This CDR3 spans 23 amino acids. Germline lookup yields CDR1 KGHSH and CDR2 LQKENI. V shed 2 bases and J 4 bases; nucleotides not matched to a gene: 24. The CDR3 sequence: CASSPNEGWPPGLAGVPRETQYF. The CDR3 DNA reads as TGTGCCAGCTCACCAAACGAGGGATGGCCTCCGGGACTAGCGGGGGTGCCTCGAGAGACCCAGTACTTC. The full variable domain, rest sourced from reference TRBV18 and TRBJ2-5, is NAGVMQNPRHLVRRRGQEARLRCSPMKGHSHVYWYRQLPEEGLKFMVYLQKENIIDESGMPKERFSAEFPKEGPSILRIQQVVRGDSAAYFCASSPNEGWPPGLAGVPRETQYFGPGTRLLVL.

The V and J genes are TRBV6-1 and TRBJ1-3; 8 bases line up with TRBD1. The CDR3 extends over 15 amino acids. Trimming took 3 bases from V and 2 from J; bases not matched to a gene: 3. CDR1 MNHNS and CDR2 SASEGT come from the germline V gene. The CDR3 here is CASSDGRGPGNTIYF. The CDR3 DNA sequence: TGTGCCAGCAGTGATGGCAGGGGGCCTGGAAACACCATATATTTT.

V usage is TRBV19 and J usage is TRBJ2-1, with D possibly TRBD1 on 5 matching bases. V was clipped by 6 bases and J by 7 bases, with 13 bases between them. Germline-derived CDR1 and CDR2 are LNHDA and SQIVND (reference sequence). This CDR3 is built from 13 residues. CDR3 sequence reads: CASSHGALNEQFF. As DNA, the CDR3 is TGTGCCAGTAGCCATGGGGCCCTTAATGAGCAGTTCTTC.

The chain is built from TRBV14 and TRBJ1-2; TRBD1 matches at 8 bases. The CDR3 has 14 amino acids. The J segment lost 7 bases and the V segment lost 0 bases, leaving 4 bases of the junction unmatched. The germline CDR1 and CDR2 sequences are SGHDN and FVKESK. CDR3 nucleotide sequence: TGTGCCAGCAGCCAAGATCTGGGGACAGGTGGCTACACCTTC. Translated: CASSQDLGTGGYTF. The full variable domain, in which reference TRBV14 and TRBJ1-2 provide the parts outside the CDR3, is EAGVTQFPSHSVIEKGQTVTLRCDPISGHDNLYWYRRVMGKEIKFLLHFVKESKQDESGMPNNRFLAERTGGTYSTLKVQPAELEDSGVYFCASSQDLGTGGYTFGSGTRLTVV.

The chain employs TRBV7-2 and TRBJ2-3; D is perhaps TRBD2 (5 bases). From germline, CDR1 is SGHTA and CDR2 FQGNSA. The germline V and J ends were trimmed by 7 bases and 10 bases, with 18 bases remaining between them. This CDR3 comprises 13 residues. This CDR3 reads CASTWVSGSAQYF. The CDR3 DNA reads TGTGCCAGCACTTGGGTTTCGGGGAGCGCGCAGTATTTT.

The chain joins TRBV7-2 to TRBJ1-1, with no clear D. The CDR3 spans 16 residues. Germline CDR1 and CDR2: SGHTA and FQGNSA. The ends were cut back, 1 base at V and 0 bases at J, with 12 bases in the middle. The chain's CDR3 is CASSLGSASMNTEAFF. The DNA for the CDR3 is TGTGCCAGCAGCTTAGGGTCGGCCTCAATGAACACTGAAGCTTTCTTT. The whole variable domain, filled in from reference TRBV7-2 and TRBJ1-1, reads GAGVSQSPSNKVTEKGKDVELRCDPISGHTALYWYRQSLGQGLEFLIYFQGNSAPDKSGLPSDRFSAERTGGSVSTLTIQRTQQEDSAVYLCASSLGSASMNTEAFFGQGTRLTVV.

The rearrangement joins TRBV5-8 to TRBJ2-1; 14 bases agree with TRBD2. The ends lost 4 bases at V and 6 bases at J; junction bases unmatched: 6. Germline-derived CDR1 and CDR2 are SGHTS and YDEGEE. The CDR3 sequence is 16 residues long. As DNA, the CDR3 is TGTGCCAGCAGCCGGACTAGCGGGGGGATGGGCAATGAGCAGTTCTTC. Protein product: CASSRTSGGMGNEQFF.

The chain couples TRBV19 to TRBJ1-3, with a tentative D call TRBD1 (5 bases). CDR1 LNHDA and CDR2 SQIVND come from the germline V gene (reference sequence). The V end lost 2 bases, the J end lost 2 bases, and 7 bases lay between the germline ends. The CDR3 consists of 14 residues. The CDR3 spells CASSIQGTGNTIYF. The DNA of the CDR3 is TGTGCCAGTAGTATACAGGGTACTGGAAACACCATATATTTT.

The chain joins TRBV21-1 to TRBJ1-5. TRBV21-1 is listed as a pseudogene. The CDR3 totals 13 residues. CDR3 in amino acids: CASSKRGGQPQHF. In DNA, the CDR3 is TGTGCCAGCAGCAAAAGGGGGGGCCAGCCCCAGCATTTT.

The chain recombines TRBV27 with TRBJ1-2, with TRBD1 as a possible D gene (5 bases). Trimming stripped 7 bases from V and 2 bases from J, with 20 bases between. Germline CDR1 reads MNHEY; CDR2 reads SMNVEV (reference sequence). There are 16 residues in the CDR3. In nucleotides, the CDR3 is TGTGCCAGCAACTTACTGGGGGTCGGCGGAAACTATGGCTACACCTTC. It codes for CASNLLGVGGNYGYTF.

V gene TRBV18 combines with J gene TRBJ1-1; D uncertain. This CDR3 is 15 amino acids long. Trimming shortened V by 0 bases and J by 0 bases, and 8 bases separated the two germline ends. The V gene's germline CDR1 is KGHSH and CDR2 LQKENI. DNA of the CDR3: TGTGCCAGCTCACCACCCGCGGGCATGAACACTGAAGCTTTCTTT. Translation: CASSPPAGMNTEAFF.

The chain uses TRBV19 and TRBJ1-2, with 8 bases that match TRBD1. CDR3 size: 14 residues. Germline V CDR1 and CDR2: LNHDA, SQIVND (reference sequence). Losses at the gene ends were 5 bases for V and 6 bases for J; bases not matched to a gene: 8. In nucleotides, the CDR3 is TGTGCCAGTAGTGGTACAGGGGGTGGCCATGGCTACACCTTC. This translates into CASSGTGGGHGYTF.

The chain employs TRBV7-6 and TRBJ2-2, with a weak D call TRBD2 (6 bases). This CDR3 is built from 15 residues. Germline V gives CDR1 SGHVS, CDR2 FNYEAQ. The V end was cut by 5 bases, the J end by 3 bases, with 13 bases between. This chain's CDR3 is CASSAREVDTGELFF. In DNA form, the CDR3 reads TGTGCCAGCAGCGCGAGGGAGGTCGACACCGGGGAGCTGTTTTTT. Using reference TRBV7-6 and TRBJ2-2 for the parts outside the CDR3, the full variable domain is GAGVSQSPRYKVTKRGQDVALRCDPISGHVSLYWYRQALGQGPEFLTYFNYEAQQDKSGLPNDRFSAERPEGSISTLTIQRTEQRDSAMYRCASSAREVDTGELFFGEGSRLTVL.

The chain joins TRBV15 to TRBJ1-2, with no clear D. The V and J ends lost 0 bases and 1 base respectively, with 9 bases between them. The CDR3 runs to 15 residues. Germline-derived CDR1 and CDR2 are LNHNV and YYDKDF (reference sequence). The DNA for the CDR3 is TGTGCCACCAGCAGAGATCCGATTGGTAACTATGGCTACACCTTC. This codes for CATSRDPIGNYGYTF. The whole variable domain, remainder taken from reference TRBV15 and TRBJ1-2, is DAMVIQNPRYQVTQFGKPVTLSCSQTLNHNVMYWYQQKSSQAPKLLFHYYDKDFNNEADTPDNFQSRRPNTSFCFLDIRSPGLGDTAMYLCATSRDPIGNYGYTFGSGTRLTVV.

This rearrangement joins TRBV7-9 to TRBJ1-1, with a weak D call TRBD1 (5 bases). CDR3 length: 14 residues. Germline assignment: CDR1 SEHNR and CDR2 FQNEAQ (reference sequence). Trimming cost V 6 bases and J 1 base, with 12 bases left between them. In DNA form, the CDR3 reads TGTGCCAGCAGGGGCGGAAGGGGGAACACTGAAGCTTTCTTT. As protein: CASRGGRGNTEAFF.

This chain connects TRBV7-8 to TRBJ1-1; D is unresolved. The V end lost 5 bases, the J end lost 5 bases, and 12 bases lay between the germline ends. Germline V CDR1 and CDR2: SGHVS, FQNEAQ. This CDR3 has 13 residues. CDR3 sequence: CASSPEVGTEAFF. CDR3 sequence (DNA): TGTGCCAGCAGCCCAGAGGTCGGGACTGAAGCTTTCTTT. Combining the CDR3 with reference TRBV7-8 and TRBJ1-1 gives the whole variable domain GAGVSQSPRYKVAKRGQDVALRCDPISGHVSLFWYQQALGQGPEFLTYFQNEAQLDKSGLPSDRFFAERPEGSVSTLKIQRTQQEDSAVYLCASSPEVGTEAFFGQGTRLTVV.

This chain links TRBV25-1 with TRBJ1-4; 7 bases map to TRBD1. Losses at the gene ends were 4 bases for V and 2 bases for J; bases not matched to a gene: 7. CDR3 size: 16 residues. CDR1 and CDR2 (germline): MGHDK, SYGVNS. CDR3 DNA sequence: TGTGCCAGCAGTGCTCCCGGGACAGTTACTAATGAAAAACTGTTTTTT. This sequence encodes CASSAPGTVTNEKLFF.

The CDR3, as DNA: TGTGCCAGCAGCGTCGGTAGAGGGCACACCGGGGAGCTGTTTTTT. It specifies CASSVGRGHTGELFF. The chain is built from TRBV9 and TRBJ2-2, with D possibly matching TRBD2 (5 bases). Germline loops: CDR1 SGDLS, CDR2 YYNGEE. V was shortened by 2 bases and J by 3 bases, with 11 bases between the two germline ends. CDR3 length: 15 amino acids.

This chain joins TRBV27 and TRBJ1-1; 7 positions agree with TRBD1. The CDR3 totals 14 residues. Unmatched junction bases numbered 10, after V lost 5 bases and J lost 7 bases. Looked up from germline, CDR1 is MNHEY and CDR2 is SMNVEV (reference sequence). The DNA of the CDR3 is TGTGCCAGCAGTACCTCCGGACAGGACTTTGAAGCTTTCTTT. This gives the protein CASSTSGQDFEAFF.

The genes are TRBV11-2 and TRBJ2-3, with 7 bases identical to TRBD1. Trimming at V came to 3 bases and at J to 2 bases, leaving 8 bases not matched to a gene. The CDR3 sequence is 16 residues long. Germline V gene lookup returns CDR1 SGHAT and CDR2 FQNNGV. The CDR3 is CASSFARDSYTDTQYF. The CDR3 nucleotides read TGTGCCAGCAGCTTCGCACGGGACAGCTACACAGATACGCAGTATTTT.

The chain combines TRBV12-3 or TRBV12-4 with TRBJ2-2; no definite D call. Trimming removed 6 bases at V and 7 bases at J, with 12 bases between. There are 13 residues in the CDR3. The CDR3 loop reads CASSPLVGGELFF. CDR3 bases: TGTGCCAGCAGCCCCCTGGTCGGCGGGGAGCTGTTTTTT.

CDR3 nucleotides: TGTGCCAGCAGCTTTTTACCGGGACAGCCTCACAATGAGCAGTTCTTC. Translation gives CASSFLPGQPHNEQFF. V is TRBV5-6 and J is TRBJ2-1, with 7 bases lining up with TRBD1. CDR3 length: 16 amino acids. Germline V gene data show CDR1 as SGHDT and CDR2 as YYEEEE. Unmatched junction bases numbered 10, after V lost 2 bases and J lost 5 bases. The full variable domain, its missing parts supplied by reference TRBV5-6 and TRBJ2-1, is DAGVTQSPTHLIKTRGQQVTLRCSPKSGHDTVSWYQQALGQGPQFIFQYYEEEERQRGNFPDRFSGHQFPNYSSELNVNALLLGDSALYLCASSFLPGQPHNEQFFGPGTRLTVL.

The gene calls are TRBV18 and TRBJ2-7; the match to TRBD1 covers 9 bases. This CDR3 region has 14 residues. J lost 4 bases, V lost 5 bases, and 6 bases had no gene match. Germline CDR1 reads KGHSH; CDR2 reads LQKENI. The CDR3 loop reads CASSGTGNPYEQYF. The DNA for the CDR3 is TGTGCCAGCTCAGGGACAGGGAACCCTTACGAGCAGTACTTC.

V and J are TRBV7-2 and TRBJ1-6; no clear D gene. Germline CDR1 and CDR2: SGHTA and FQGNSA. The CDR3 length is 14 residues. Trimming removed 4 bases at V and 3 bases at J, with 7 bases between. The CDR3 nucleotides read TGTGCCAGCAGCTCCACGGTCTATAATTCACCCCTCCACTTT. Its translation: CASSSTVYNSPLHF.

V usage is TRBV7-2 and J usage is TRBJ2-2; perhaps D is TRBD1 or TRBD2 (5 bases each). Germline assignment: CDR1 SGHTA and CDR2 FQGNSA. Trimming removed 3 bases from V and 2 bases from J, with 10 bases in between. The CDR3 is made up of 15 amino acids. The CDR3 nucleotides are TGTGCCAGCAGCTTGACCGGGGCAAACACCGGGGAGCTGTTTTTT. This codes for CASSLTGANTGELFF.